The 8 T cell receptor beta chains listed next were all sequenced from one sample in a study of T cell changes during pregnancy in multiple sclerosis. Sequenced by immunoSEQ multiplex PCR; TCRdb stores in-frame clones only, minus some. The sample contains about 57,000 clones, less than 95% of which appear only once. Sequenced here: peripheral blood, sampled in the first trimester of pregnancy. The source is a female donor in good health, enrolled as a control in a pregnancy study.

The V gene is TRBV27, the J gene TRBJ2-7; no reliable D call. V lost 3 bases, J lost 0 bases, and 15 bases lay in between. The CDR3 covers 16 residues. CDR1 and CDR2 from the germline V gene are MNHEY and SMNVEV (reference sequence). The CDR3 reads CASSFSRRWSSYEQYF. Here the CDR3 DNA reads TGTGCCAGCAGTTTCTCTCGTCGTTGGAGCTCCTACGAGCAGTACTTC.

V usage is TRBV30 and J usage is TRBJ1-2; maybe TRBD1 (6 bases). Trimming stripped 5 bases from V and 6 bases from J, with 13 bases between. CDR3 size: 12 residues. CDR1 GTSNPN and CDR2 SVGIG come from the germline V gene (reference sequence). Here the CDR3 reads CAWQGRVDGYTF. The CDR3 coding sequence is TGTGCCTGGCAGGGGAGGGTGGATGGCTACACCTTC.

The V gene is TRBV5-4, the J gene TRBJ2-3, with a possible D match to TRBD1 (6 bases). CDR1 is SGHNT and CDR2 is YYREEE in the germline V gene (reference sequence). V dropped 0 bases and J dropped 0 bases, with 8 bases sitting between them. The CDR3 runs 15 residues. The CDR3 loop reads CASSLGGPSTDTQYF. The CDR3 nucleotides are TGTGCCAGCAGCTTGGGGGGGCCTAGCACAGATACGCAGTATTTT.

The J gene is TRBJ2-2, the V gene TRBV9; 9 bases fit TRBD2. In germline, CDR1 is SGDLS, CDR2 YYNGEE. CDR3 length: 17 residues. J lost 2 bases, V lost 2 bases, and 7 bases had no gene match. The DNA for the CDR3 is TGTGCCAGCAGCGTTGGTAGCGGGGGCCTTAACACCGGGGAGCTGTTTTTT. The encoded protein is CASSVGSGGLNTGELFF.

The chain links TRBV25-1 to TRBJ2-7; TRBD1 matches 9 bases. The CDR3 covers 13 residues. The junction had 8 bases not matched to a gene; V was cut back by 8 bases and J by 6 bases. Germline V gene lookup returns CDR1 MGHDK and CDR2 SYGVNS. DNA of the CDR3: TGTGCCAGCCCACGGACAGGGGTGTTCGAGCAGTACTTC. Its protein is CASPRTGVFEQYF.

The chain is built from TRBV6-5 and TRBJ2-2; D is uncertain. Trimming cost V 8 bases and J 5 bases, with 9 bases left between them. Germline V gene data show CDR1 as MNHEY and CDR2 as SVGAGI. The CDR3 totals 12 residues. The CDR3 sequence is CASLADTGELFF. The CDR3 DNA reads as TGTGCCAGCCTGGCGGATACCGGGGAGCTGTTTTTT.

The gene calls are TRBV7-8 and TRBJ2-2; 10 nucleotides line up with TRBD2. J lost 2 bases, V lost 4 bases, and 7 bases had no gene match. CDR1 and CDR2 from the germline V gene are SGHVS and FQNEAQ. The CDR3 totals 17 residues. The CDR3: CASSSMLAGANTGELFF. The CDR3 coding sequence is TGTGCCAGCAGCTCGATGCTAGCGGGAGCTAACACCGGGGAGCTGTTTTTT.

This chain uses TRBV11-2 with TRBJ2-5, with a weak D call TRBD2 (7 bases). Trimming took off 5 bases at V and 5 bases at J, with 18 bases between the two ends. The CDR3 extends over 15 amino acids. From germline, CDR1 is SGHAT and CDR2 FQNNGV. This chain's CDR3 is CASSRNFRGGETQYF. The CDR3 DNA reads TGTGCCAGCAGCCGAAACTTCAGGGGAGGGGAGACCCAGTACTTC.